This paragraph reports one T cell receptor beta chain. What it binds is unknown. TCR beta libraries were made by quantitative 5'-RACE with molecular barcodes. MiXCR, applied by TCRdb to the 5' RACE reads, yields one record per CDR3 protein. Of more than 150,000 distinct CDR3 sequences in the sample, about 13% were seen once. These data are taken from a study of CD8 T cells in ankylosing spondylitis. Findings and caveats of the study: Clones linked to the disease showed a CD8+ phenotype. They occurred at relatively low frequencies in peripheral blood. Seven or eight highly homologous variants made up a TCR beta motif, and this motif appeared characteristic of ankylosing spondylitis blood. Significant enrichment of disease-linked clones was reported in matched ankylosing spondylitis synovial fluid.

CDR1 and CDR2 (germline): DFQATT, SNEGSKA (reference sequence). The CDR3 sequence is 16 residues long. Trimming removed 1 base at V and 5 bases at J, with 19 bases between. This TCR was recovered from a male donor with ankylosing spondylitis or in good health (not recorded which). The rearrangement uses TRBV20-1 and TRBJ2-3, with a weak D call TRBD2 (5 bases). The sequenced sample consisted of blood, either unsorted or a sorted T cell fraction (not recorded which). The CDR3 protein is CSARGGVGEWEDTQYF. The DNA of the CDR3 is TGCAGTGCTAGAGGAGGTGTGGGAGAATGGGAAGATACGCAGTATTTT.